The clone carrying this T cell receptor (beta chain) was seen many times. With 6 bases clipped from V and 3 bases from J, the junction kept 12 bases outside the gene matches. This CDR3 spans 16 amino acids. Looked up from germline, CDR1 is DFQATT and CDR2 is SNEGSKA (reference sequence). The entry originates in a study of T-cell reconstitution after alpha-beta-depleted transplantation in children. The TCRbeta library was prepared with unique molecular identifiers. TCRdb re-derived calls from the PCR reads in MiXCR, one entry per CDR3 protein. Of 15,000 to 20,000 distinct CDR3 sequences listed, 4.5% to 6% are singletons.

This specimen was PBMCs, taken before TCRalphabeta/CD19-depleted stem cell transplant. The chain joins TRBV20-1 to TRBJ2-7; 12 bases line up with TRBD1. The receptor's source is a boy aged 10-17 years with acute lymphoblastic leukemia, due to receive a stem cell transplant. The chain's CDR3 is CSASPRRDRGLYEQYF. The CDR3 DNA sequence: TGCAGTGCCTCCCCCCGGAGGGACAGGGGGCTCTACGAGCAGTACTTC.